Presented here are 10 T cell receptor beta chains from one specimen sequenced in a study of neurological immune-mediated disorders. Using its own MiXCR run on the 5' RACE reads, TCRdb lists one record per CDR3 protein. This table holds thousands of distinct CDR3 sequences, around a quarter found once. The sequencing sample was made of CD8+ T cells from blood. The origin of the receptors is a woman aged 55-69 years with HTLV-1-associated myelopathy (HAM/TSP).

This clonotype was counted at least ten times. The chain has TRBV6-6 and TRBJ1-2; D unclear. This CDR3 is built from 14 residues. V shed 3 bases and J shed 6 bases, with 14 bases lying between them. Germline V gives CDR1 MNHNY, CDR2 SVGAGI (reference sequence). The CDR3, as DNA: TGTGCCAGCAGTTATTTAATAGGCGAGGATGGCTACACCTTC. Its protein product is CASSYLIGEDGYTF.

This clonotype was counted many times. This chain joins TRBV3-1 and TRBJ1-1, with 7 bases that match TRBD1. The CDR3 consists of 13 residues. Trimming at V came to 3 bases and at J to 3 bases, leaving 1 base not matched to a gene. Germline V gives CDR1 LGHDT, CDR2 YNNKEL (reference sequence). CDR3 sequence reads: CASSQTGYTEAFF. The CDR3 DNA reads TGTGCCAGCAGCCAGACAGGGTACACTGAAGCTTTCTTT.

CDR3 in DNA: TGTGCCAGCAGCCTCTGCGAGCGGGGGAACTACAATGAGCAGTTCTTC. Translating it yields CASSLCERGNYNEQFF. The chain carries TRBV5-5 and TRBJ2-1; 8 nucleotides agree with TRBD2. V dropped 4 bases and J dropped 3; count of bases not matched to a gene: 9. Germline lookup yields CDR1 SGHKS and CDR2 YYEKEE (reference sequence). CDR3 length: 16 residues.

Relative to its sample, this clonotype is medium-sized (0.01 to 0.1%). CDR3 region: CASSFALSWEQYF. The CDR3 DNA is TGCGCCAGCAGCTTTGCCCTCTCTTGGGAGCAGTACTTC. This sequence joins TRBV5-1 and TRBJ2-7; D remains ambiguous. The CDR3 is 13 amino acids. Trimming stripped 2 bases from V and 7 bases from J, with 13 bases between. From germline, CDR1 is SGHRS and CDR2 YFSETQ.

This clonotype was counted many times. J is TRBJ1-1 and V is TRBV12-3 or TRBV12-4; 10 bases agree with TRBD1. The CDR3 covers 15 residues. The trim removed 3 bases at V and 4 bases at J, leaving 5 bases unmatched. CDR3 bases: TGTGCCAGCAGTTTTGGGGACAGGGGAGGCACTGAAGCTTTCTTT. It encodes CASSFGDRGGTEAFF.

This clonotype was seen repeatedly, ten times or more. This chain uses TRBV6-6 with TRBJ2-1; 8 bases fit TRBD2. V lost 2 bases and J lost 0; bases outside the gene matches: 3. This CDR3 region has 16 residues. CDR1 and CDR2 (germline): MNHNY, SVGAGI (reference sequence). The CDR3 nucleotides are TGTGCCAGCAGTTACACCGGGACTAGCTCCTACAATGAGCAGTTCTTC. Translated, it gives CASSYTGTSSYNEQFF.

This clonotype is categorized as medium-sized. The chain couples TRBV6-6 to TRBJ1-1, with D possibly TRBD1 on 5 matching bases. This CDR3 spans 14 amino acids. Germline CDR1 MNHNY, CDR2 SVGAGI (reference sequence). Deletions cut 5 bases from V and 0 bases from J, with 10 bases between. The CDR3 loop reads CASSPTAMNTEAFF. The CDR3 coding sequence is TGTGCCAGCAGTCCGACAGCTATGAACACTGAAGCTTTCTTT.

The CDR3 sequence is CASMPDRATEAFF. In DNA form, the CDR3 reads TGTGCCAGCATGCCAGACAGGGCCACTGAAGCTTTCTTT. This chain connects TRBV7-9 to TRBJ1-1; 7 bases are a match to TRBD1. Germline loops: CDR1 SEHNR, CDR2 FQNEAQ (reference sequence). The CDR3 runs 13 residues. V lost 7 bases, J lost 4 bases, and 6 bases stayed unmatched.

This clonotype ranks as medium-sized (0.01 to 0.1%). This chain connects TRBV29-1 to TRBJ1-2; TRBD1 aligns across 8 bases. CDR3 length: 14 residues. From germline, CDR1 is SQVTM and CDR2 ANQGSEA. Unmatched junction bases numbered 14, after V lost 6 bases and J lost 8 bases. Here the CDR3 reads CSVDRGTSHGGYTF. The CDR3 nucleotides read TGCAGCGTAGACAGGGGAACGTCTCACGGGGGCTACACCTTC. The variable domain in full, completed from reference TRBV29-1 and TRBJ1-2, reads SAVISQKPSRDICQRGTSLTIQCQVDSQVTMMFWYRQQPGQSLTLIATANQGSEATYESGFVIDKFPISRPNLTFSTLTVSNMSPEDSSIYLCSVDRGTSHGGYTFGSGTRLTVV.

By share, this clonotype counts as medium-sized. The chain uses TRBV20-1 and TRBJ2-3; TRBD2 aligns across 8 bases. There are 15 residues in the CDR3. Trimming cost V 3 bases and J 3 bases; bases outside gene matches: 8. In germline, CDR1 is DFQATT, CDR2 SNEGSKA (reference sequence). CDR3 in DNA: TGCAGTGCTAGTCCTTGGACTAGCTCGACAGATACGCAGTATTTT. This sequence encodes CSASPWTSSTDTQYF.